The TCR beta chain under discussion was sequenced for a study of T cells of healthy individuals. The germline V gene encodes CDR1 SGDLS and CDR2 YYNGEE. With 0 bases clipped from V and 3 bases from J, the junction kept 6 bases outside the gene matches. The CDR3 is made up of 16 amino acids. In TCRdb, the 5' RACE reads were re-called with MiXCR into one record per CDR3 protein. This table holds about 96,000 distinct CDR3 sequences, about 16% found once. The chain couples TRBV9 to TRBJ2-3, with 8 bases matching TRBD2. This receptor was taken from a human donor in good health. CDR3 amino acids: CASSVVSGGRTDTQYF. CDR3 DNA sequence: TGTGCCAGCAGCGTAGTCTCGGGAGGGCGAACAGATACGCAGTATTTT. The variable domain in full, with the rest retrieved from reference TRBV9 and TRBJ2-3, is DSGVTQTPKHLITATGQRVTLRCSPRSGDLSVYWYQQSLDQGLQFLIQYYNGEERAKGNILERFSAQQFPDLHSELNLSSLELGDSALYFCASSVVSGGRTDTQYFGPGTRLTVL.